The 2 T cell receptor beta chains listed next were all sequenced from one sample in a study of OX40 agonist ivuxolimab in advanced cancers. Data came from immunoSEQ multiplex PCR; TCRdb stores just in-frame clones and leaves some out. The sample includes approximately 30,000 clones, about four fifths of them seen just once. The material sequenced was CD4+ or CD8+ T cells sorted from blood, taken in a trial of the OX40 agonist ivuxolimab. Source of these receptors: an adult with an advanced solid tumor such as melanoma, head and neck, liver or kidney cancer.

The CDR3 protein is CASRGLTRVNEQYF. The CDR3 DNA reads as TGTGCCAGCAGGGGGTTGACCAGGGTCAACGAGCAGTACTTC. V is TRBV18 and J is TRBJ2-7; a weak D match, TRBD1 (6 bases). V lost 8 bases, J lost 5 bases, and 19 bases lay in between. CDR1 KGHSH and CDR2 LQKENI come from the germline V gene. CDR3 length equals 14 residues.

The chain is built from TRBV5-4 and TRBJ2-7; 10 bases align to TRBD2. The CDR3 spans 14 residues. With V trimmed by 4 bases and J by 0 bases, 1 base remained unmatched. CDR1 SGHNT and CDR2 YYREEE come from the germline V gene (reference sequence). In nucleotides, the CDR3 is TGTGCCAGCAGCCGGACTAGCGGCTCCTACGAGCAGTACTTC. As protein: CASSRTSGSYEQYF. Full variable domain (rest looked up from reference TRBV5-4 and TRBJ2-7): ETGVTQSPTHLIKTRGQQVTLRCSSQSGHNTVSWYQQALGQGPQFIFQYYREEENGRGNFPPRFSGLQFPNYSSELNVNALELDDSALYLCASSRTSGSYEQYFGPGTRLTVT.